This TCR beta chain was recorded in a study of blood T cell repertoires in COVID-19. Looking at the study overall: PBMCs, B-cell-depleted T cells, or T cells were the source of the cDNA or gDNA that made up the material.

Study processing details: By means of reference gene primer amplification, nucleated cell counts were estimated. Using immunoSEQ multiplex PCR, the repertoire was profiled, and TCRdb retains in-frame clones only, with some absent. For V, J and clone size, that table is used; D and trimming come from the DNA. The sample comprises over 250,000 clones, around 86% of which are singletons, and about 1.6% rests with the top ten. CDR3 length: 11 amino acids. Germline loops: CDR1 SGHNT, CDR2 YYREEE (reference sequence). V lost 4 bases to trimming and J lost 10 bases, with 10 bases between them. Sequences were obtained from peripheral blood. The chain links TRBV5-4 to TRBJ2-3; D perhaps matches TRBD2 (6 bases). The TCR was taken from a woman in her forties who had recovered from COVID-19. CDR3 DNA: TGTGCCAGCAGCCTGGGACTTGCGCAGTATTTT. Its protein is CASSLGLAQYF.